The 17 T cell receptor beta chains presented below share a single source sample, sequenced in a study of control samples from healthy donors and cancer patients. Profiled with immunoSEQ multiplex PCR; TCRdb holds only in-frame clones, not every one. The data hold 70,000 to 85,000 clones, with 70% to 85% observed a single time. The material sequenced was PBMCs. These receptors were taken from a man in his sixties with head and neck cancer.

Worth noting for this clone: Other nucleotide sequences from this sample produce the same CDR3. V is TRBV5-1 and J is TRBJ1-1; D not resolved. Germline V gene lookup returns CDR1 SGHRS and CDR2 YFSETQ. CDR3 size: 13 residues. V was trimmed by 4 bases and J by 0 bases, leaving 7 bases between them. This CDR3 is CASSPNLNTEAFF. The CDR3 DNA reads TGCGCCAGCAGCCCTAACCTGAACACTGAAGCTTTCTTT.

This clone came up once. The chain employs TRBV5-1 and TRBJ2-6; unclear D gene. Per germline, CDR1 SGHRS and CDR2 YFSETQ. The CDR3 covers 15 residues. The V end lost 1 base, the J end lost 2 bases, and 7 bases lay between the germline ends. CDR3 in DNA: TGCGCCAGCAGCTTGTTCGGTGCTGGGGCCAACGTCCTGACTTTC. Translating gives CASSLFGAGANVLTF.

V usage is TRBV9 and J usage is TRBJ2-3, with TRBD2 matching over 11 bases. The ends lost 0 bases at V and 5 bases at J; junction bases unmatched: 8. The length of the CDR3 is 17 residues. CDR1 and CDR2 (germline): SGDLS, YYNGEE. CDR3 DNA sequence: TGTGCCAGCAGCGTAGCTCCACTAGCGGGAGTGGGAGATACGCAGTATTTT. As protein: CASSVAPLAGVGDTQYF.

The V gene is TRBV18, the J gene TRBJ2-1; D gene uncertain. The CDR3 sequence is 13 residues long. V shed 3 bases and J shed 6 bases, with 9 bases lying between them. CDR1 is KGHSH and CDR2 is LQKENI in the germline V gene. In nucleotides, the CDR3 is TGTGCCAGCTCACCCCGTGGTGCCAATGAGCAGTTCTTC. Protein sequence: CASSPRGANEQFF. Filled out from reference TRBV18 and TRBJ2-1, the complete variable domain reads NAGVMQNPRHLVRRRGQEARLRCSPMKGHSHVYWYRQLPEEGLKFMVYLQKENIIDESGMPKERFSAEFPKEGPSILRIQQVVRGDSAAYFCASSPRGANEQFFGPGTRLTVL.

The chain is built from TRBV6-5 and TRBJ1-5, with D possibly matching TRBD1 (6 bases). The CDR3 spans 13 residues. The germline V gene has CDR1 MNHEY and CDR2 SVGAGI. V lost 7 bases, J lost 3 bases, and 10 bases lay in between. As DNA, the CDR3 is TGTGCCAGCAAACAGGGACACAATCAGCCCCAGCATTTT. It codes for CASKQGHNQPQHF.

V is TRBV18 and J is TRBJ2-1; TRBD2 matches at 9 bases. This CDR3 spans 17 amino acids. V lost 3 bases to trimming and J lost 7 bases; unmatched junction nucleotides: 13. Germline V gene sequence: CDR1 KGHSH, CDR2 LQKENI. The CDR3 sequence is CASSPSGGAGGRNEQFF. Here the CDR3 DNA reads TGTGCCAGCTCACCCTCCGGAGGGGCGGGAGGGCGGAATGAGCAGTTCTTC. The full variable domain, rest sourced from reference TRBV18 and TRBJ2-1, is NAGVMQNPRHLVRRRGQEARLRCSPMKGHSHVYWYRQLPEEGLKFMVYLQKENIIDESGMPKERFSAEFPKEGPSILRIQQVVRGDSAAYFCASSPSGGAGGRNEQFFGPGTRLTVL.

Here the CDR3 reads CASSPDLGANEKLFF. As DNA, the CDR3 is TGTGCCAGCAGCCCGGATTTGGGCGCTAATGAAAAACTGTTTTTT. The chain is built from TRBV3-1 (or the pseudogene TRBV3-2) and TRBJ1-4; D is ambiguous. This CDR3 has 15 residues. The germline V and J ends were trimmed by 4 bases and 3 bases, with 12 bases remaining between them. Germline V CDR1 and CDR2: LGHDT, YNNKEL (reference sequence).

This rearrangement joins TRBV5-1 to TRBJ2-2; D ambiguous. Germline-derived CDR1 and CDR2 are SGHRS and YFSETQ. V was cut by 0 bases and J by 9 bases, with 3 bases left in between. There are 11 residues in the CDR3. CDR3 sequence reads: CASSLDWELFF. For the CDR3, the DNA is TGCGCCAGCAGCTTGGATTGGGAGCTGTTTTTT.

V and J are TRBV7-2 and TRBJ1-5; tentative D call: TRBD1 (5 bases). This CDR3 has 14 residues. Trimming pared 1 base from V and 7 bases from J, leaving 11 bases between. The germline V gene encodes CDR1 SGHTA and CDR2 FQGNSA. CDR3 DNA sequence: TGTGCCAGCAGCTTAGTGATAGGGGCCCAGCCCCAGCATTTT. Encoded protein: CASSLVIGAQPQHF.

The rearrangement uses TRBV28 and TRBJ1-5, with D perhaps TRBD1 (5 bases). The germline V gene has CDR1 MDHEN and CDR2 SYDVKM. CDR3 size: 15 residues. Trimming removed 2 bases from V and 4 bases from J, with 12 bases in between. The CDR3 DNA sequence: TGTGCCAGCAGTTTAGACCCAGGGAAGAATCAGCCCCAGCATTTT. It translates to CASSLDPGKNQPQHF. Together with reference TRBV28 and TRBJ1-5, the CDR3 gives the full variable domain: DVKVTQSSRYLVKRTGEKVFLECVQDMDHENMFWYRQDPGLGLRLIYFSYDVKMKEKGDIPEGYSVSREKKERFSLILESASTNQTSMYLCASSLDPGKNQPQHFGDGTRLSIL.

The rearrangement uses TRBV28 and TRBJ2-1; TRBD1 aligns across 7 bases. After removal of 6 bases from V and 0 bases from J, the junction contained 8 bases not matched to a gene. CDR1 MDHEN and CDR2 SYDVKM come from the germline V gene. The CDR3 extends over 16 amino acids. The CDR3 DNA sequence: TGTGCCAGCAGCCCCGGACAGGCGAGCTCCTACAATGAGCAGTTCTTC. Translation: CASSPGQASSYNEQFF.

The rearrangement joins TRBV12-3 or TRBV12-4 to TRBJ1-2, with D perhaps matching TRBD1 (5 bases). This CDR3 has 13 amino acids. Trimming stripped 6 bases from V and 8 bases from J, with 16 bases between. The CDR3 here is CASRRQSLGGYTF. DNA of the CDR3: TGTGCCAGCAGACGACAGTCCCTAGGGGGCTACACCTTC.

This clone was recorded only once. The chain links TRBV28 to TRBJ2-3; D might be TRBD1 (6 bases). This CDR3 is built from 18 residues. Germline assignment: CDR1 MDHEN and CDR2 SYDVKM. V dropped 0 bases and J dropped 0 bases, with 16 bases sitting between them. CDR3 sequence reads: CASSLWGTTPTSTDTQYF. CDR3 nucleotides: TGTGCCAGCAGTTTATGGGGGACAACGCCTACTAGCACAGATACGCAGTATTTT.

The sample holds a few counts of this clone. V gene TRBV6-5 combines with J gene TRBJ2-1; no clear D. Germline CDR1 is MNHEY and CDR2 is SVGAGI. This CDR3 has 15 residues. V was trimmed by 0 bases and J by 8 bases, leaving 14 bases between them. The CDR3 DNA follows: TGTGCCAGCAGTTACTCACTTAAGGGTTGGGATGAGCAGTTCTTC. It specifies CASSYSLKGWDEQFF.

The chain has TRBV24-1 and TRBJ2-2; tentative D call: TRBD2 (6 bases). CDR1 is KGHDR and CDR2 is SFDVKD in the germline V gene. This CDR3 has 16 amino acids. Trimming pared 6 bases from V and 6 bases from J, leaving 19 bases between. The CDR3 spells CATSRSGEGVAGELFF. CDR3 DNA sequence: TGTGCCACCAGTAGGTCGGGAGAAGGTGTAGCCGGGGAGCTGTTTTTT.

This clone came up a few times. The chain uses TRBV7-9 and TRBJ1-3; D may be TRBD1 (5 bases). Germline loops: CDR1 SEHNR, CDR2 FQNEAQ (reference sequence). The CDR3 totals 16 residues. Trimming removed 5 bases from V and 0 bases from J, with 14 bases in between. The DNA for the CDR3 is TGTGCCAGCAGCACAATACAGGCGAGCTCTGGAAACACCATATATTTT. It translates to CASSTIQASSGNTIYF.

The table lists this clone with a few counts. CDR3 residues: CASSSHMNTEAFF. In DNA, the CDR3 is TGTGCCAGCAGCTCCCACATGAACACTGAAGCTTTCTTT. The J gene is TRBJ1-1, the V gene TRBV28; D call uncertain. CDR3 length: 13 amino acids. The ends were cut back, 6 bases at V and 0 bases at J, with 8 bases in the middle. Looked up from germline, CDR1 is MDHEN and CDR2 is SYDVKM.